The rows below give T cell receptor beta chains drawn from one sample of a study of control samples from healthy donors and cancer patients. Sequencing used immunoSEQ multiplex PCR; TCRdb keeps in-frame clones, though not all of them. The repertoire includes around 50,000 clones, almost 96% of them detected once, and around 2% sits in the top ten. Sequences were obtained from blood. The source is a woman in her twenties or thirties in good health. The CDR3 runs from the conserved cysteine through the conserved F or W. A D gene is named only where the DNA matches it firmly. Some rows mark clone size as missing; the rest say once, few, many or name a class of expanded clone.

v_call: TRBV19; d_call: NA; clone_size: NA; j_call: TRBJ1-5; cdr3_nt: TGTGCCAGTCAAACCACGGGTGGGAATCAGCCCCAGCATTTT; cdr3_aa: CASQTTGGNQPQHF
v_call: TRBV27; d_call: NA; clone_size: NA; j_call: TRBJ2-7; cdr3_nt: TGTGCCAGCAGTTCGACCCTCGTCGGGGCAGGGTACGAGCAGTACTTC; cdr3_aa: CASSSTLVGAGYEQYF
v_call: TRBV2; d_call: NA; clone_size: once; j_call: TRBJ2-1; cdr3_nt: TGTGCCAGCAGAGGGCCTTTCAATGAGCAGTTCTTC; cdr3_aa: CASRGPFNEQFF
v_call: TRBV27; d_call: TRBD1; clone_size: NA; j_call: TRBJ1-4; cdr3_nt: TGTGCCAGCAGTAAACGGACAGGGGGGGCTGAAAAACTGTTTTTT; cdr3_aa: CASSKRTGGAEKLFF
v_call: TRBV14; d_call: TRBD2; clone_size: NA; j_call: TRBJ2-3; cdr3_nt: TGTGCCAGCAGCCAAGTGGGAGGGAGGCAGTATTTT; cdr3_aa: CASSQVGGRQYF
v_call: TRBV5-4; d_call: NA; clone_size: NA; j_call: TRBJ2-7; cdr3_nt: TGTGCCAGCAGCCCGACACCAGCAGCCTACGAGCAGTACTTC; cdr3_aa: CASSPTPAAYEQYF
v_call: TRBV10-3; d_call: NA; clone_size: NA; j_call: TRBJ2-7; cdr3_nt: TGTGCCATCAGTGACGTGGGTAACGGGATATCGAGGTACGAGCAGTACTTC; cdr3_aa: CAISDVGNGISRYEQYF
v_call: TRBV5-1; d_call: NA; clone_size: NA; j_call: TRBJ2-1; cdr3_nt: TGCGCCAGCAGCTTGAACAATGAGCAGTTCTTC; cdr3_aa: CASSLNNEQFF
v_call: TRBV27; d_call: TRBD2; clone_size: NA; j_call: TRBJ2-7; cdr3_nt: TGTGCCAGCAGGACGACTAGCGGGAGAACGGACGAGCAGTACTTC; cdr3_aa: CASRTTSGRTDEQYF
v_call: TRBV3-1/TRBV3-2; d_call: NA; clone_size: NA; j_call: TRBJ2-3; cdr3_nt: TGTGCCAGCAGAACAGGTTTTAGCACAGATACGCAGTATTTT; cdr3_aa: CASRTGFSTDTQYF
v_call: TRBV28; d_call: NA; clone_size: NA; j_call: TRBJ1-2; cdr3_nt: TGTGCCAGCGAGAACTATGGCTACACCTTC; cdr3_aa: CASENYGYTF
v_call: TRBV27; d_call: NA; clone_size: NA; j_call: TRBJ2-1; cdr3_nt: TGTGCCAGCAGCCGCGCGGAGAGCTCCTACAATGAGCAGTTCTTC; cdr3_aa: CASSRAESSYNEQFF
v_call: TRBV6-5; d_call: TRBD1; clone_size: NA; j_call: TRBJ1-1; cdr3_nt: TGTGCCAGCAGTTATACAGGGGAAACTGAAGCTTTCTTT; cdr3_aa: CASSYTGETEAFF
v_call: TRBV27; d_call: NA; clone_size: NA; j_call: TRBJ1-5; cdr3_nt: TGTGCCAGCAGTCCCACCCGGGCCGCCAATCAGCCCCAGCATTTT; cdr3_aa: CASSPTRAANQPQHF
v_call: TRBV28; d_call: NA; clone_size: NA; j_call: TRBJ1-6; cdr3_nt: TGTGCCAGCAGTTTAGATCTTAGGAATAATTCACCCCTCCACTTT; cdr3_aa: CASSLDLRNNSPLHF
v_call: TRBV27; d_call: NA; clone_size: NA; j_call: TRBJ2-1; cdr3_nt: TGTGCCAGCAGTCCCCAAGCCGGGACCAAGAAAGCCTACAATGAGCAGTTCTTC; cdr3_aa: CASSPQAGTKKAYNEQFF
v_call: TRBV4-2; d_call: NA; clone_size: NA; j_call: TRBJ2-7; cdr3_nt: TGTGCCAGCAGCCAAGAGCAAGCGGCGCAGGGCTACGAGCAGTACTTC; cdr3_aa: CASSQEQAAQGYEQYF
v_call: TRBV10-3; d_call: NA; clone_size: NA; j_call: TRBJ1-2; cdr3_nt: TGTGCCATCGGCGGGGATGGCTATGGCTACACCTTC; cdr3_aa: CAIGGDGYGYTF
v_call: TRBV6-7; d_call: NA; clone_size: NA; j_call: TRBJ1-4; cdr3_nt: TGTGCCAGCAGTCCCTTGGCCCCAACTAATGAAAAACTGTTTTTT; cdr3_aa: CASSPLAPTNEKLFF
v_call: TRBV6-5; d_call: TRBD2; clone_size: NA; j_call: TRBJ2-7; cdr3_nt: TGTGCCAGCAGTTATGCGGTAGCGGGTACCTACGAGCAGTACTTC; cdr3_aa: CASSYAVAGTYEQYF
v_call: TRBV30; d_call: NA; clone_size: NA; j_call: TRBJ1-6; cdr3_nt: TGTGCCTGGAGGTCAGGAAACGGGTCACCCCTCCACTTT; cdr3_aa: CAWRSGNGSPLHF
v_call: TRBV6-5; d_call: NA; clone_size: NA; j_call: TRBJ1-1; cdr3_nt: TGTGCCAGCAGTTACTCTCTGGGGAGCACTGAAGCTTTCTTT; cdr3_aa: CASSYSLGSTEAFF
v_call: TRBV24-1; d_call: NA; clone_size: NA; j_call: TRBJ2-2; cdr3_nt: TGTGCCACCAGTGATTCGTCAGGGACGGGCGGGGAGCTGTTTTTT; cdr3_aa: CATSDSSGTGGELFF
v_call: TRBV19; d_call: NA; clone_size: NA; j_call: TRBJ1-5; cdr3_nt: TGTGCCAGTAGTATACCCAGCGATCAGCCCCAGCATTTT; cdr3_aa: CASSIPSDQPQHF
v_call: TRBV14; d_call: NA; clone_size: NA; j_call: TRBJ2-1; cdr3_nt: TGTGCCAGCAGCCACATTGGGGGGGCCTCCTACAATGAGCAGTTCTTC; cdr3_aa: CASSHIGGASYNEQFF
v_call: TRBV23-1; d_call: TRBD1; clone_size: NA; j_call: TRBJ1-4; cdr3_nt: TGCGCCAGCAGGACAGGGCGATTTCGGGCAACTAATGAAAAACTGTTTTTT; cdr3_aa: CASRTGRFRATNEKLFF
v_call: TRBV19; d_call: TRBD2; clone_size: NA; j_call: TRBJ2-1; cdr3_nt: TGTGCCAGTAGTATACTAGCGGGAGGAGACAATGAGCAGTTCTTC; cdr3_aa: CASSILAGGDNEQFF
v_call: TRBV11-2; d_call: TRBD1; clone_size: NA; j_call: TRBJ2-5; cdr3_nt: TGTGCCAGCAGCTCATCGGGGACAGGCAATCAAGAGACCCAGTACTTC; cdr3_aa: CASSSSGTGNQETQYF
v_call: TRBV4-1; d_call: TRBD1; clone_size: NA; j_call: TRBJ2-7; cdr3_nt: TGCGCCAGCAGCCAGGAGAGGACAGGCTACCTCTACGAGCAGTACTTC; cdr3_aa: CASSQERTGYLYEQYF
v_call: TRBV18; d_call: TRBD2; clone_size: NA; j_call: TRBJ2-7; cdr3_nt: TGTGCCACCGGCCCGGGACTAGCGTACGAGCAGTACTTC; cdr3_aa: CATGPGLAYEQYF
v_call: TRBV7-3; d_call: NA; clone_size: once; j_call: TRBJ2-3; cdr3_nt: TGTGCCAGCAGCTTAATGGCGGGTAGCACAGATACGCAGTATTTT; cdr3_aa: CASSLMAGSTDTQYF
v_call: TRBV9; d_call: NA; clone_size: NA; j_call: TRBJ1-1; cdr3_nt: TGTGCCAGCAGCGCCCCACAGGGCCGCCAGGCCGAAGCTTTCTTT; cdr3_aa: CASSAPQGRQAEAFF
v_call: TRBV7-3; d_call: NA; clone_size: NA; j_call: TRBJ2-1; cdr3_nt: TGTGCCAGCAGCCTCAATGGCGACTACAATGAGCAGTTCTTC; cdr3_aa: CASSLNGDYNEQFF
v_call: TRBV5-1; d_call: NA; clone_size: once; j_call: TRBJ1-2; cdr3_nt: TGCGCCAGCAGCTTTTCAGACGGGCTCGGCTACACCTTC; cdr3_aa: CASSFSDGLGYTF
v_call: TRBV6-8; d_call: NA; clone_size: once; j_call: TRBJ2-1; cdr3_nt: TGTGCCAGCAGTTATCACAATGAGCAGTTCTTC; cdr3_aa: CASSYHNEQFF
v_call: TRBV25-1; d_call: NA; clone_size: NA; j_call: TRBJ2-3; cdr3_nt: TGTGCCAGCAGTGCCGCCCAGCTGCATACGCAGTATTTT; cdr3_aa: CASSAAQLHTQYF
v_call: TRBV6-5; d_call: TRBD1; clone_size: NA; j_call: TRBJ2-2; cdr3_nt: TGTGCCAGCAATACAGGGGATGGTTACACCGGGGAGCTGTTTTTT; cdr3_aa: CASNTGDGYTGELFF
v_call: TRBV18; d_call: NA; clone_size: NA; j_call: TRBJ1-1; cdr3_nt: TGTGCCAGCTCACCGGGACCACGGGTCACTGAAGCTTTCTTT; cdr3_aa: CASSPGPRVTEAFF
v_call: TRBV15; d_call: NA; clone_size: NA; j_call: TRBJ1-5; cdr3_nt: TGTGCCACCTCCTGGGAGAGCAATCAGCCCCAGCATTTT; cdr3_aa: CATSWESNQPQHF
v_call: TRBV18; d_call: NA; clone_size: NA; j_call: TRBJ1-3; cdr3_nt: TGTGCCAGCTCACCACTCAAACAGTCTATCTCTGGAAACACCATATATTTT; cdr3_aa: CASSPLKQSISGNTIYF
v_call: TRBV20-1; d_call: TRBD1; clone_size: few; j_call: TRBJ1-3; cdr3_nt: TGCAGTGCTAGTGATGGGACAGGGGACTCTGGAAACACCATATATTTT; cdr3_aa: CSASDGTGDSGNTIYF